Presented here are 24 T cell receptor beta chains from one specimen sequenced in a study of T cell repertoires in cytomegalovirus infection. TCRdb reprocessed the reads via MiXCR and lists one record per CDR3 protein. The sample holds hundreds of thousands of distinct CDR3 sequences, 18% seen once. The sequenced sample consisted of PBMCs. All receptors come from a human donor in good health (CMV status not recorded). Some clones in this sample may be carry-over from other donors' samples.

This clonotype was counted many times. V usage is TRBV7-9 and J usage is TRBJ2-7; 7 nucleotides match TRBD1. The CDR3 has 13 residues. The V gene end was trimmed by 5 bases and the J gene end by 2 bases; junction bases not matched to a gene: 3. The germline CDR1 and CDR2 sequences are SEHNR and FQNEAQ (reference sequence). DNA for the CDR3: TGTGCCAGCAGCGACAGGGCGGCCTACGAGCAGTACTTC. Translated, it gives CASSDRAAYEQYF.

This clonotype was detected a few times. The chain joins TRBV6-5 to TRBJ2-1; the D is unclear. This CDR3 spans 15 amino acids. Trimming pared 2 bases from V and 2 bases from J, leaving 10 bases between. Per the germline V gene, CDR1 is MNHEY and CDR2 is SVGAGI. CDR3 residues: CASSYTARAYNEQFF. The CDR3 DNA follows: TGTGCCAGCAGTTACACCGCCAGAGCCTACAATGAGCAGTTCTTC.

The V and J genes are TRBV7-2 and TRBJ2-2; D is perhaps TRBD1 (5 bases). The CDR3 is 16 residues long. CDR1 is SGHTA, CDR2 FQGNSA, per germline. V shed 5 bases and J shed 6 bases, with 19 bases lying between them. The CDR3 region has the DNA TGTGCCAGCAGCCCCGTGGGGCAACCGACTCCCGGGGAGCTGTTTTTT. Translating it yields CASSPVGQPTPGELFF.

The chain is built from TRBV13 and TRBJ2-7; 7 positions agree with TRBD2. The CDR3 runs to 16 residues. CDR1 is PRHDT, CDR2 FYEKMQ, per germline (reference sequence). V was clipped by 5 bases and J by 6 bases; unmatched bases: 16. Written as DNA, the CDR3 is TGTGCCAGCAGCCCACGAGCGGGGCGGGGCCGCCTCGAGCAGTACTTC. Translated: CASSPRAGRGRLEQYF.

This clonotype was counted between two and nine times. This chain links TRBV3-1 with TRBJ2-1; D gene ambiguous. Germline CDR1 is LGHDT and CDR2 is YNNKEL (reference sequence). The CDR3 consists of 13 residues. Between the trimmed V and J ends, which lost 4 bases and 9 bases, there was a span of 13 bases. The CDR3: CASSPTSTSEQFF. As DNA, the CDR3 is TGTGCCAGCAGCCCAACGTCCACTTCTGAGCAGTTCTTC.

This clonotype was seen more than once but under ten times. The rearrangement links TRBV11-2 to TRBJ2-5; no clear D gene. V was shortened by 2 bases and J by 1 base, with 11 bases between the two germline ends. Germline assignment: CDR1 SGHAT and CDR2 FQNNGV. The CDR3 covers 15 residues. As DNA, the CDR3 is TGTGCCAGCAGCTTATTCGGCTACCTCCAAGAGACCCAGTACTTC. Translating gives CASSLFGYLQETQYF.

This clonotype was observed a few times. The J gene is TRBJ2-7, the V gene TRBV2, with TRBD1 identical over 7 bases. The V and J ends lost 4 bases and 0 bases, in that order; junction bases with no gene match: 6. The CDR3 length is 15 residues. Germline V gene sequence: CDR1 SNHLY, CDR2 FYNNEI. CDR3 DNA: TGTGCCAGCAGTGGACAGGGCTATAGCTCCTACGAGCAGTACTTC. Its protein is CASSGQGYSSYEQYF.

This clonotype was counted many times. The genes are TRBV7-8 and TRBJ2-1, with D possibly called TRBD1 or TRBD2 (5 bases each). Trimming took off 3 bases at V and 0 bases at J, with 18 bases between the two ends. The CDR3 length is 18 residues. The germline CDR1 and CDR2 sequences are SGHVS and FQNEAQ. The CDR3 loop is CASSLTPPGLRSYNEQFF. The CDR3 nucleotides read TGTGCCAGCAGCTTGACCCCGCCGGGGCTCCGCTCCTACAATGAGCAGTTCTTC.

This clonotype occurred many times. This chain uses TRBV7-2 with TRBJ1-2; TRBD1 might be the D (5 bases). V was trimmed by 5 bases and J by 2 bases, leaving 21 bases between them. The CDR3 is 17 residues long. Per germline, CDR1 SGHTA and CDR2 FQGNSA. CDR3 loop: CASSPLGSGAPNYGYTF. The CDR3 bases are TGTGCCAGCAGCCCTCTGGGTTCTGGGGCGCCGAACTATGGCTACACCTTC.

V usage is TRBV2 and J usage is TRBJ2-3; D may match TRBD1 or TRBD2 (5 bases each). This CDR3 has 14 amino acids. The V gene's germline CDR1 is SNHLY and CDR2 FYNNEI. Trimming stripped 4 bases from V and 7 bases from J, with 15 bases between. The CDR3 loop is CASSGAGSLYTQYF. In DNA, the CDR3 is TGTGCCAGCAGTGGGGCAGGGAGCCTCTATACGCAGTATTTT.

V usage is TRBV7-2 and J usage is TRBJ1-1, with a tentative D call TRBD1 (6 bases). CDR1 and CDR2 from the germline V gene are SGHTA and FQGNSA. Trimming pared 1 base from V and 4 bases from J, leaving 13 bases between. The CDR3 runs to 15 residues. As DNA, the CDR3 is TGTGCCAGCAGCTTAGATGGGGGCGAGGCCACTGAAGCTTTCTTT. Translation: CASSLDGGEATEAFF.

This clonotype appeared a few times. The V gene is TRBV28, the J gene TRBJ1-1; D might be TRBD1 (5 bases). The CDR3 is 14 amino acids. Germline V gene sequence: CDR1 MDHEN, CDR2 SYDVKM. V was clipped by 6 bases and J by 1 base, with 12 bases between them. The CDR3, as DNA: TGTGCCAGCAGCTACCCTGGGGCGAACACTGAAGCTTTCTTT. As protein: CASSYPGANTEAFF.

This sequence joins TRBV30 and TRBJ1-2; D is perhaps TRBD1 (5 bases). The CDR3 is made up of 14 amino acids. Germline values: CDR1 GTSNPN, CDR2 SVGIG (reference sequence). Between the trimmed V and J ends, which lost 0 bases and 4 bases, there was a span of 12 bases. The CDR3 DNA follows: TGTGCCTGGAGTGTGGAGGGGATTGGCTATGGCTACACCTTC. Translating gives CAWSVEGIGYGYTF.

This clonotype turned up a few times. The genes are TRBV29-1 and TRBJ2-1; D gene ambiguous. V was shortened by 3 bases and J by 7 bases, with 4 bases between the two germline ends. The germline CDR1 and CDR2 sequences are SQVTM and ANQGSEA. This CDR3 has 10 residues. CDR3 coding DNA: TGCAGCGTTGATCATAATGAGCAGTTCTTC. Protein sequence: CSVDHNEQFF.

This clonotype occurred a few times. The chain is built from TRBV15 and TRBJ1-5; TRBD1 is a possible D gene (6 bases). Germline V gene lookup returns CDR1 LNHNV and CDR2 YYDKDF (reference sequence). V shed 4 bases and J shed 4 bases, with 14 bases lying between them. The CDR3 runs to 15 residues. DNA for the CDR3: TGTGCCACCAGCATACGGTCAGGGGAGAATCAGCCCCAGCATTTT. Residues: CATSIRSGENQPQHF.

This clonotype was seen only a few times. V gene TRBV10-3 combines with J gene TRBJ1-5; 11 bases line up with TRBD1. This CDR3 contains 15 residues. Germline CDR1 and CDR2: ENHRY and SYGVKD. V was pared by 5 bases and J by 6 bases, with 6 bases of the junction left unmatched. The CDR3: CAISPGTGGRQPQHF. CDR3 DNA sequence: TGTGCCATCAGTCCCGGGACAGGGGGACGTCAGCCCCAGCATTTT.

This clonotype has ten or more counts. The rearrangement uses TRBV12-3 or TRBV12-4 and TRBJ1-6, with D possibly TRBD1 on 5 matching bases. The CDR3 covers 14 residues. Trimming left V 3 bases short and J 7 bases short, with 10 bases between. The CDR3: CASSLQGGNSPLHF. CDR3 bases: TGTGCCAGCAGTTTGCAGGGTGGCAATTCACCCCTCCACTTT.

This clonotype showed up just a few times. The chain joins TRBV4-1 to TRBJ1-6; D call uncertain. The CDR3 loop spans 12 amino acids. CDR1 and CDR2 from the germline V gene are MGHRA and YSYEKL. V lost 2 bases, J lost 10 bases, and 6 bases lay in between. As DNA, the CDR3 is TGCGCCAGCAGCCAATCCAAGTCACCCCTCCACTTT. Translated, it gives CASSQSKSPLHF.

The V and J genes are TRBV14 and TRBJ1-2, with 8 nucleotides matching TRBD1. V was pared by 5 bases and J by 9 bases, with 8 bases of the junction left unmatched. CDR1 and CDR2 (germline): SGHDN, FVKESK. CDR3 length: 13 residues. The CDR3: CASSVTGVESYTF. The CDR3 DNA follows: TGTGCCAGCAGCGTGACAGGGGTCGAGAGCTACACCTTC.

The chain uses TRBV28 and TRBJ2-3; perhaps D is TRBD1 or TRBD2 (5 bases each). This CDR3 has 18 residues. Trimming shortened V by 2 bases and J by 4 bases, and 22 bases separated the two germline ends. CDR1 is MDHEN, CDR2 SYDVKM, per germline. CDR3 region: CASSLRQGAGLRSDTQYF. The CDR3 region has the DNA TGTGCCAGCAGTTTAAGGCAGGGCGCGGGTCTGCGGTCAGATACGCAGTATTTT.

This clonotype was seen repeatedly, ten times or more. This chain uses TRBV7-2 with TRBJ2-7; 7 bases agree with TRBD2. Unmatched junction bases numbered 15, after V lost 4 bases and J lost 6 bases. Germline V gives CDR1 SGHTA, CDR2 FQGNSA. CDR3 length: 16 residues. The CDR3 here is CASSSRLALPSREQYF. DNA of the CDR3: TGTGCCAGCAGCTCTAGACTAGCCCTCCCCTCTCGCGAGCAGTACTTC. The variable domain in full, with the rest retrieved from reference TRBV7-2 and TRBJ2-7, is GAGVSQSPSNKVTEKGKDVELRCDPISGHTALYWYRQSLGQGLEFLIYFQGNSAPDKSGLPSDRFSAERTGGSVSTLTIQRTQQEDSAVYLCASSSRLALPSREQYFGPGTRLTVT.

J is TRBJ2-5 and V is TRBV6-6; perhaps TRBD2 as D (6 bases). The ends were cut back, 6 bases at V and 2 bases at J, with 13 bases in the middle. Germline V gene data show CDR1 as MNHNY and CDR2 as SVGAGI (reference sequence). The CDR3 totals 14 residues. In DNA form, the CDR3 reads TGTGCCAGCAGGGCGGGATGGGGTCAAGAGACCCAGTACTTC. It translates to CASRAGWGQETQYF.

The chain uses TRBV12-3 or TRBV12-4 and TRBJ2-1; D unclear. With 5 bases removed from V and 4 bases from J, the gap between germline ends came to 18 bases. This CDR3 is built from 16 residues. CDR3 residues: CASSISSILPYNEQFF. The CDR3 DNA follows: TGTGCCAGCAGTATTAGTAGCATATTACCTTACAATGAGCAGTTCTTC.

This clonotype appeared many times. This chain joins TRBV18 and TRBJ1-5; D unclear. Per germline, CDR1 KGHSH and CDR2 LQKENI. V lost 2 bases, J lost 5 bases, and 4 bases lay in between. The CDR3 runs 12 residues. Written as DNA, the CDR3 is TGTGCCAGCTCACCAAGTGATCAGCCCCAGCATTTT. Translation: CASSPSDQPQHF.